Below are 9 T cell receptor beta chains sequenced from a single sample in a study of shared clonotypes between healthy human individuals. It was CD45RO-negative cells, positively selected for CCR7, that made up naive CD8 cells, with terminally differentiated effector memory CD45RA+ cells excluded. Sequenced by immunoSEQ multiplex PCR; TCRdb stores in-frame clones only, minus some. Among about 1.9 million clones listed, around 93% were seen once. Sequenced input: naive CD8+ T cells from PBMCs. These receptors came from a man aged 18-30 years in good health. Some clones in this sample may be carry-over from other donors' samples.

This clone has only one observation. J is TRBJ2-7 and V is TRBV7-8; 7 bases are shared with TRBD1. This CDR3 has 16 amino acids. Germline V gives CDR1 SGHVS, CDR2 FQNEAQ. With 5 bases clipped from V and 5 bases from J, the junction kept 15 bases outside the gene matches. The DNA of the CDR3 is TGTGCCAGCAGCCCCCCCGCCGACAGGGTCGGACACGAGCAGTACTTC. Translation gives CASSPPADRVGHEQYF.

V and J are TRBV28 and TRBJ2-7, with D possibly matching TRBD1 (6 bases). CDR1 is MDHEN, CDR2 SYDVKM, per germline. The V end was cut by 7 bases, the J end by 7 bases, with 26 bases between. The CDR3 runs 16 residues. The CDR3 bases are TGTGCCAGCAACCCCCCCCGGGACAAGGGGTGGGGTGAGCAGTACTTC. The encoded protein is CASNPPRDKGWGEQYF. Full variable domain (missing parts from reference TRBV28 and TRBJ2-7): DVKVTQSSRYLVKRTGEKVFLECVQDMDHENMFWYRQDPGLGLRLIYFSYDVKMKEKGDIPEGYSVSREKKERFSLILESASTNQTSMYLCASNPPRDKGWGEQYFGPGTRLTVT.

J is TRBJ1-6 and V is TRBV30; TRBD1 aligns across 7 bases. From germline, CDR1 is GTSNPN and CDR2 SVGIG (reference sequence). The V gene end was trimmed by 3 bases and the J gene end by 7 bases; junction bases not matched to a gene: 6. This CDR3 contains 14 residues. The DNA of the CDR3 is TGTGCCTGGAGAGACAGGGAATACAATTCACCCCTCCACTTT. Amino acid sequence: CAWRDREYNSPLHF.

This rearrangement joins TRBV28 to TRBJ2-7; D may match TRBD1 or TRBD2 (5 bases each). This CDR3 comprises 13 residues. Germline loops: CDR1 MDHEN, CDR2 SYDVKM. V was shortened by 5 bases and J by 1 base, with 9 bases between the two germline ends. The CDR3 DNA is TGTGCCAGCAGTCCATGGGGGTCCTACGAGCAGTACTTC. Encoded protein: CASSPWGSYEQYF. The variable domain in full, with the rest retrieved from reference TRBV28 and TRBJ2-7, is DVKVTQSSRYLVKRTGEKVFLECVQDMDHENMFWYRQDPGLGLRLIYFSYDVKMKEKGDIPEGYSVSREKKERFSLILESASTNQTSMYLCASSPWGSYEQYFGPGTRLTVT.

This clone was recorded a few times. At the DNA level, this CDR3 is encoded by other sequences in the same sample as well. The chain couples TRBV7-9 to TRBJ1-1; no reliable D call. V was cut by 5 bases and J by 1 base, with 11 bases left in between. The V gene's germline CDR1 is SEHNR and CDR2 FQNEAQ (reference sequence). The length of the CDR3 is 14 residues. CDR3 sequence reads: CASSLGRENTEAFF. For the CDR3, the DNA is TGTGCCAGCAGCCTCGGACGGGAGAACACTGAAGCTTTCTTT.

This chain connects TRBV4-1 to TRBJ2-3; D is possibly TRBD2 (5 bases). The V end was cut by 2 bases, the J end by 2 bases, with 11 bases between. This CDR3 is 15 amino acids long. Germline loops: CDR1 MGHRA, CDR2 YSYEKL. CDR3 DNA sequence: TGCGCCAGCAGCCAATTTCCCCTAGCCACAGATACGCAGTATTTT. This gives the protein CASSQFPLATDTQYF.

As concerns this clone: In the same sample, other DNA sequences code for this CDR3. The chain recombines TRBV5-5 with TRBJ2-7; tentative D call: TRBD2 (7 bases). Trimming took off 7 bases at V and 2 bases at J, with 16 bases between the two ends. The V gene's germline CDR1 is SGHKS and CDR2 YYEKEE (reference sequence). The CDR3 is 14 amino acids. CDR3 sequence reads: CASSLGGTTYEQYF. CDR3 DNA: TGTGCCAGCTCCCTGGGGGGGACAACCTACGAGCAGTACTTC.

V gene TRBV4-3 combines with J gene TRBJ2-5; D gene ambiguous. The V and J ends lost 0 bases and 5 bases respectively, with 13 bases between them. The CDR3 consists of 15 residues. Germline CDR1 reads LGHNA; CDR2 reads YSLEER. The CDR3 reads CASSQDPDPMETQYF. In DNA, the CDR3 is TGCGCCAGCAGCCAAGATCCCGACCCTATGGAGACCCAGTACTTC.

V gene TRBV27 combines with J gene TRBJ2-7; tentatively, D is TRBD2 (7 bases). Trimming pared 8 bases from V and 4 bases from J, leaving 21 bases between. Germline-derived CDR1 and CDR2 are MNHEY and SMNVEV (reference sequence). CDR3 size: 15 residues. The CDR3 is CASYKTGGAPYEQYF. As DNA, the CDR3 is TGTGCCAGCTATAAAACTGGGGGGGCTCCTTACGAGCAGTACTTC.